The rows below give T cell receptor beta chains drawn from one sample of a study of Ad26.COV2.S vaccination and SARS-CoV-2 variants. Using immunoSEQ multiplex PCR, the repertoire was profiled, and TCRdb retains in-frame clones only, with some absent. Of some 370,000 clones listed, about 83% are singletons. The starting material was peripheral blood, obtained in a trial of Ad26.COV2.S vaccine versus placebo. The source of these receptors is a person aged 18-60 years who received the Ad26.COV2.S COVID-19 vaccine or a placebo. The CDR3 runs from the conserved cysteine through the conserved F or W. The order of the fields is J gene, D gene, CDR3 length, clone size, V gene, CDR3 DNA, CDR3 protein. D genes are given only for firm matches. Where a row states a size, it is once, few, many or the class of an expanded clone; other rows omit it.

TRBJ2-5,-,15,-,TRBV6-5,TGTGCCAGCACTAGGGCCCCAGAGTCCCGAGAGACCCAGTACTTC,CASTRAPESRETQYF
TRBJ2-3,-,15,-,TRBV5-1,TGCGCCAGCAGCAACAGTCTAGCGATTACAGATACGCAGTATTTT,CASSNSLAITDTQYF
TRBJ1-1,-,14,-,TRBV2,TGTGCCAGCAAAAGGATAGGAGGAGGCACTGAAGCTTTCTTT,CASKRIGGGTEAFF
TRBJ2-7,-,14,few,TRBV15,TGTGCCACCAGCAGAGAGGGCCCCCACCACGAGCAGTACTTC,CATSREGPHHEQYF
TRBJ1-5,-,14,-,TRBV2,TGTGCCAGCAGACAGCCCTTGGGCAATCAGCCCCAGCATTTT,CASRQPLGNQPQHF
TRBJ2-5,-,13,-,TRBV24-1,TGTGCCACCAGTGATTGGGATGAAGAGACCCAGTACTTC,CATSDWDEETQYF
TRBJ2-7,-,17,-,TRBV4-1,TGCGCCAGCAGCCAAGATTGGTCGGGGGCCAGCTCCTACGAGCAGTACTTC,CASSQDWSGASSYEQYF
TRBJ1-3,-,14,once,TRBV11-2,TGTGCCAGCACCTTACAAAGCTCTGGAAACACCATATATTTT,CASTLQSSGNTIYF
TRBJ2-3,-,18,-,TRBV5-1,TGCGCCAGCAGCCGGTTGGAAGGGGCGGGGCGGTACACAGATACGCAGTATTTT,CASSRLEGAGRYTDTQYF
TRBJ2-7,-,14,-,TRBV30,TGTGCCTGGAGAAGAGGGGGGAGCTCCTACGAGCAGTACTTC,CAWRRGGSSYEQYF
TRBJ2-5,-,14,-,TRBV5-5,TGTGCCAGCAGCTTGGGACCGCGGGAAGAGACCCAGTACTTC,CASSLGPREETQYF
TRBJ1-4,-,14,-,TRBV19,TGTGCCAGTAGTATTAGGGGCAGTAATGAAAAACTGTTTTTT,CASSIRGSNEKLFF
TRBJ2-4,-,14,-,TRBV19,TGTGCCAGTAGTCCTGGGACATACGAAAACATTCAGTACTTC,CASSPGTYENIQYF
TRBJ1-2,-,16,once,TRBV3-1/TRBV3-2,TGTGCCAGCAGCCAAGTGGTGGTTCAAGAAGGCTATGGCTACACCTTC,CASSQVVVQEGYGYTF
TRBJ1-1,TRBD1,16,-,TRBV7-2,TGTGCCAGCAGCTTAGCCCAAACAGACAGGGGCGGTGAAGCTTTCTTT,CASSLAQTDRGGEAFF
TRBJ2-1,TRBD2,15,-,TRBV6-6,TGTGCCAGCGGCCTAGGGACTAGCGGGGGCAATGAGCAGTTCTTC,CASGLGTSGGNEQFF
TRBJ1-1,-,14,once,TRBV5-4,TGTGCCAGCAGCCTAGAACAGGGGAACACTGAAGCTTTCTTT,CASSLEQGNTEAFF
TRBJ2-7,TRBD2,15,-,TRBV5-1,TGCGCCAGCAGCTTGACTAGCGGGAGGGCCTACGAGCAGTACTTC,CASSLTSGRAYEQYF
TRBJ2-1,-,14,-,TRBV7-9,TGTGCCAGCAGCTTAGGCGGAGCTAACAATGAGCAGTTCTTC,CASSLGGANNEQFF
TRBJ1-3,-,15,-,TRBV4-1,TGCGCCAGCAGCCAAGATGTCGAATCTGGAAACACCATATATTTT,CASSQDVESGNTIYF
TRBJ1-4,-,17,-,TRBV3-1/TRBV3-2,TGTGCCAGCAGCCAAGGTCGGGGCAGGGGTAATAATGAAAAACTGTTTTTT,CASSQGRGRGNNEKLFF
TRBJ2-7,-,14,-,TRBV27,TGTGCCAGCAGTCCCCCCTCTTACTCGAACGAGCAGTACTTC,CASSPPSYSNEQYF
TRBJ2-6,-,15,-,TRBV11-3,TGTGCCACCTCAGGGGTGCTCTCTGGGGCCAACGTCCTGACTTTC,CATSGVLSGANVLTF
TRBJ1-3,-,13,-,TRBV27,TGTGCCAGCATGGGACGAGCGCGAAACACCATATATTTT,CASMGRARNTIYF
TRBJ1-2,-,13,-,TRBV19,TGTGCCAGTAGAAGGGCCGGGTTCTATGGCTACACCTTC,CASRRAGFYGYTF
TRBJ1-6,TRBD1,13,-,TRBV6-5,TGTGCCAGCAGCGACAGGGTGAATTCACCCCTCCACTTT,CASSDRVNSPLHF
TRBJ2-1,TRBD2,18,-,TRBV7-7,TGTGCCAGCAGCTTAAGGGTCGGCCAGCGGGGGGCCCACAATGAGCAGTTCTTC,CASSLRVGQRGAHNEQFF
TRBJ2-1,-,16,-,TRBV4-3,TGCGCCAGCAGCCAAGACACCGAGCGACCCTACAATGAGCAGTTCTTC,CASSQDTERPYNEQFF
TRBJ2-5,TRBD2,14,-,TRBV5-1,TGCGCCAGCAGAGGTCTAGCGGGAAAAGAGACCCAGTACTTC,CASRGLAGKETQYF
TRBJ2-7,-,14,-,TRBV9,TGTGCCAGCAGCGCTTACGGGACCGAGGACGAGCAGTACTTC,CASSAYGTEDEQYF
TRBJ1-2,-,13,-,TRBV3-1/TRBV3-2,TGTGCCAGCAGCCCCCTGTGGCAGTATGGCTACACCTTC,CASSPLWQYGYTF
TRBJ1-2,-,15,-,TRBV7-2,TGTGCCAGCAGCTTAGTCCGGGGGGCTAACTATGGCTACACCTTC,CASSLVRGANYGYTF
TRBJ1-6,TRBD1,14,-,TRBV27,TGTGCCAGCAGTTTCAGGGGGCCTAATTCACCCCTCCACTTT,CASSFRGPNSPLHF
TRBJ2-3,-,13,-,TRBV10-3,TGTGCCATCAGTGAGTCGGGGGGACGGACGCAGTATTTT,CAISESGGRTQYF
TRBJ2-2,TRBD2,15,-,TRBV6-5,TGTGCCAGCAGTTACACCCGGGGAGGGACCGGGGAGCTGTTTTTT,CASSYTRGGTGELFF
TRBJ2-1,-,13,-,TRBV30,TGTGCCTGGAGTGTAGGGTTTGCAAATGAGCAGTTCTTC,CAWSVGFANEQFF
TRBJ1-2,-,14,-,TRBV27,TGTGCCAGCAGTTTAAAAAGACAGCCCTATGGCTACACCTTC,CASSLKRQPYGYTF
TRBJ2-1,TRBD2,14,-,TRBV27,TGTGCCAGCAGTTGGCCGGGAGGTCACAATGAGCAGTTCTTC,CASSWPGGHNEQFF
TRBJ1-1,-,17,-,TRBV23-1,TGCGCCAGCAGTCAATCGAGAACGGGAAAAATGAACACTGAAGCTTTCTTT,CASSQSRTGKMNTEAFF
TRBJ2-7,-,14,-,TRBV5-1,TGCGCCAGCAGCTTCCGGGACACCTCCTACGAGCAGTACTTC,CASSFRDTSYEQYF
TRBJ2-3,-,14,-,TRBV5-1,TGCGCCAGCAGCAGTCTAGGGCCCACAGATACGCAGTATTTT,CASSSLGPTDTQYF
TRBJ2-7,-,12,-,TRBV2,TGTGCCAGCAGAGCGTTCCCCTACGAGCAGTACTTC,CASRAFPYEQYF
TRBJ1-2,TRBD1,16,-,TRBV7-2,TGTGCCAGCAGCCTAACCGCGACGGGACAGGGGAGCGGCTACACCTTC,CASSLTATGQGSGYTF
TRBJ2-7,-,16,-,TRBV5-5,TGTGCCAGCAGCTTGGGGCGCCCAGAGCCATCCTACGAGCAGTACTTC,CASSLGRPEPSYEQYF
TRBJ1-4,-,16,-,TRBV13,TGTGCCAGCAGCTCGGAAGACGTTGCAACTAATGAAAAACTGTTTTTT,CASSSEDVATNEKLFF
TRBJ2-1,-,15,-,TRBV27,TGTGCCAGCAGTTCCCCCCTGAGCTCCTACAATGAGCAGTTCTTC,CASSSPLSSYNEQFF
TRBJ2-2,TRBD2,13,-,TRBV7-2,TGTGCCACTCGGGGGGCGAACACCGGGGAGCTGTTTTTT,CATRGANTGELFF
TRBJ2-2,-,13,-,TRBV11-3,TGTGCCAGCAGGCTGGGGAACACCGGGGAGCTGTTTTTT,CASRLGNTGELFF
TRBJ2-2,-,16,once,TRBV19,TGTGCCAGTAGTATTGTGGACAGTGTCAACACCGGGGAGCTGTTTTTT,CASSIVDSVNTGELFF
TRBJ2-3,TRBD2,15,few,TRBV6-5,TGTGCCAGCGCTGCCAGCGGGAGTGGGGCAGATACGCAGTATTTT,CASAASGSGADTQYF
TRBJ1-2,TRBD1,14,-,TRBV30,TGTGCCTGGAGTTATGGACAGGGGAGCTATGGCTACACCTTC,CAWSYGQGSYGYTF
TRBJ2-1,TRBD2,13,few,TRBV12-3/TRBV12-4,TGTGCCAGCAGGAGGACGGGGGGGAGTGAGCAGTTCTTC,CASRRTGGSEQFF
TRBJ1-1,-,16,-,TRBV7-9,TGTGCCAGCAGCCCGTCCGTAACAGGGTCGGCCACTGAAGCTTTCTTT,CASSPSVTGSATEAFF